These 24 T cell receptor beta chains share one sample of origin, sequenced in a study of blood T cell repertoires in COVID-19. The repertoire was sequenced with immunoSEQ multiplex PCR; TCRdb's copy has only in-frame clones and lacks some. This table holds 100,000 to 150,000 clones, approximately 92% found once. Sequenced material: peripheral blood. All receptors derive from a man between 65 and 85 years old with active or convalescent COVID-19.

The rearrangement joins TRBV23-1 to TRBJ2-3, with TRBD2 identical over 7 bases. Being an ORF, TRBV23-1 has a function that is uncertain. J was trimmed by 8 bases and V by 8 bases; bases with no gene match: 13. The CDR3 runs to 14 residues. As DNA, the CDR3 is TGCGCCAGCGCCCCGGGGCGGGAGAGCGCTACGCAGTATTTT. Its translation: CASAPGRESATQYF.

V gene TRBV24-1 combines with J gene TRBJ1-5; maybe TRBD1 (5 bases). CDR1 and CDR2 from the germline V gene are KGHDR and SFDVKD. CDR3 length: 14 amino acids. V shed 5 bases and J shed 0 bases, with 7 bases lying between them. The CDR3 DNA reads TGTGCCACCAGTGGACAGAATAGCAATCAGCCCCAGCATTTT. Protein: CATSGQNSNQPQHF.

This clone turned up a few times. The CDR3 reads CASSSREGSNEKLFF. In DNA, the CDR3 is TGTGCCAGCAGCTCGAGGGAGGGGAGTAATGAAAAACTGTTTTTT. J is TRBJ1-4 and V is TRBV5-5, with a weak D call TRBD1 (5 bases). Germline V gives CDR1 SGHKS, CDR2 YYEKEE (reference sequence). Trimming left V 3 bases short and J 4 bases short, with 13 bases between. The CDR3 covers 15 residues.

The V call is TRBV18, the J call TRBJ1-1, with a possible D match to TRBD1 (6 bases). The CDR3 loop spans 14 amino acids. Germline CDR1 KGHSH, CDR2 LQKENI. Trimming cost V 2 bases and J 3 bases, with 10 bases left between them. CDR3 DNA: TGTGCCAGCTCACCAGGGGGCGCCGACACTGAAGCTTTCTTT. Protein sequence: CASSPGGADTEAFF.

This clone came up once. The chain couples TRBV5-8 to TRBJ1-4, with 8 bases that match TRBD1. Looked up from germline, CDR1 is SGHTS and CDR2 is YDEGEE. The CDR3 consists of 15 residues. Unmatched junction bases numbered 10, after V lost 4 bases and J lost 8 bases. The CDR3 protein is CASSPSDRAWEKLFF. The CDR3 bases are TGTGCCAGCAGCCCCTCGGACAGGGCTTGGGAAAAACTGTTTTTT. Complete variable domain (other parts from reference TRBV5-8 and TRBJ1-4): EAGVTQSPTHLIKTRGQQATLRCSPISGHTSVYWYQQALGLGLQFLLWYDEGEERNRGNFPPRFSGRQFPNYSSELNVNALELEDSALYLCASSPSDRAWEKLFFGSGTQLSVL.

This chain links TRBV3-1 (or the pseudogene TRBV3-2) with TRBJ1-4; D gene uncertain. CDR1 and CDR2 from the germline V gene are LGHDT and YNNKEL (reference sequence). The length of the CDR3 is 13 residues. V was clipped by 4 bases and J by 7 bases, with 10 bases between them. DNA for the CDR3: TGTGCCAGCAGCCGGGAGTTCGGTGAAAAACTGTTTTTT. This sequence encodes CASSREFGEKLFF.

The chain uses TRBV20-1 and TRBJ1-4, with a possible D match to TRBD1 (5 bases). The V gene lost 6 bases and the J gene lost 4 bases, with 6 bases spanning the gap. The V gene's germline CDR1 is DFQATT and CDR2 SNEGSKA (reference sequence). The CDR3 has 11 residues. This CDR3 is CSAGGNEKLFF. The CDR3 nucleotides are TGCAGTGCCGGGGGTAATGAAAAACTGTTTTTT.

This clone has a single count. The chain joins TRBV29-1 to TRBJ2-7; TRBD1 matches at 7 bases. The ends lost 7 bases at V and 5 bases at J; junction bases unmatched: 8. Germline V gene data show CDR1 as SQVTM and CDR2 as ANQGSEA. This CDR3 has 12 residues. The CDR3, as DNA: TGCAGCGCCAAAGGACAGGTCCACGAGCAGTACTTC. It codes for CSAKGQVHEQYF.

The V and J genes are TRBV9 and TRBJ2-7; 15 nucleotides match TRBD2. The V gene's germline CDR1 is SGDLS and CDR2 YYNGEE. The CDR3 runs to 16 residues. Trimming at V came to 3 bases and at J to 5 bases, leaving 6 bases not matched to a gene. CDR3 nucleotide sequence: TGTGCCAGCAGCGAAGGACTAGCGGGAGGGGTAAACGAGCAGTACTTC. As protein: CASSEGLAGGVNEQYF.

CDR3 nucleotides: TGTGCCAGCAGCCTGTTTGGGGGGATCTCTGGAAACACCATATATTTT. Its protein product is CASSLFGGISGNTIYF. The V call is TRBV7-2, the J call TRBJ1-3, with D possibly matching TRBD1 (5 bases). CDR1 and CDR2 from the germline V gene are SGHTA and FQGNSA. This CDR3 has 16 amino acids. The V gene lost 5 bases and the J gene lost 0 bases, with 14 bases spanning the gap. The full variable domain, completed using reference TRBV7-2 and TRBJ1-3, is GAGVSQSPSNKVTEKGKDVELRCDPISGHTALYWYRQSLGQGLEFLIYFQGNSAPDKSGLPSDRFSAERTGGSVSTLTIQRTQQEDSAVYLCASSLFGGISGNTIYFGEGSWLTVV.

The rearrangement uses TRBV28 and TRBJ1-2; TRBD1 agrees at 10 bases. The CDR3 is 13 amino acids. V lost 10 bases, J lost 1 base, and 3 bases stayed unmatched. Germline V CDR1 and CDR2: MDHEN, SYDVKM. CDR3: CATGTGDNYGYTF. In DNA form, the CDR3 reads TGTGCCACCGGGACAGGGGATAACTATGGCTACACCTTC.

The J gene is TRBJ2-7, the V gene TRBV2; D possibly corresponds to TRBD2 (7 bases). The V end lost 4 bases, the J end lost 3 bases, and 16 bases lay between the germline ends. The CDR3 runs 15 residues. Germline V lookup: CDR1 SNHLY, CDR2 FYNNEI. CDR3: CASSVGGQAFYEQYF. DNA of the CDR3: TGTGCCAGCAGTGTCGGGGGGCAGGCATTCTACGAGCAGTACTTC.

The chain carries TRBV30 and TRBJ2-7; the match to TRBD1 covers 7 bases. This CDR3 region has 15 residues. CDR1 and CDR2 from the germline V gene are GTSNPN and SVGIG (reference sequence). J gave up 0 bases and V 4 bases, and 9 bases lay outside the gene matches. This CDR3 reads CAWNRQTGSSYEQYF. The CDR3 DNA follows: TGTGCCTGGAATAGACAGACAGGGAGCTCCTACGAGCAGTACTTC.

This chain connects TRBV9 to TRBJ2-7; 7 nucleotides line up with TRBD1. Trimming at V came to 3 bases and at J to 1 base, leaving 16 bases not matched to a gene. Looked up from germline, CDR1 is SGDLS and CDR2 is YYNGEE. CDR3 length: 18 residues. The CDR3 DNA sequence: TGTGCCAGCAGCGAGGGTCTGTCAAGACAGGGAGTTTCCTACGAGCAGTACTTC. It translates to CASSEGLSRQGVSYEQYF.

The rearrangement uses TRBV27 and TRBJ1-5; D may be TRBD1 (5 bases). The CDR3 sequence is 15 residues long. Between the trimmed V and J ends, which lost 2 bases and 0 bases, there was a span of 8 bases. Per the germline V gene, CDR1 is MNHEY and CDR2 is SMNVEV (reference sequence). CDR3 sequence reads: CASSLRGSSNQPQHF. As DNA, the CDR3 is TGTGCCAGCAGTTTAAGGGGTTCTAGCAATCAGCCCCAGCATTTT.

This chain uses TRBV5-4 with TRBJ1-1; TRBD1 matches at 8 bases. The ends lost 10 bases at V and 5 bases at J; junction bases unmatched: 19. Germline V gene data show CDR1 as SGHNT and CDR2 as YYREEE (reference sequence). This CDR3 contains 16 residues. The CDR3 region has the DNA TGTGCCGTGCAGCTTGGTGGTCAGGGGGCATGGACTGAAGCTTTCTTT. It codes for CAVQLGGQGAWTEAFF. The complete variable domain, with remaining parts taken from reference TRBV5-4 and TRBJ1-1, reads ETGVTQSPTHLIKTRGQQVTLRCSSQSGHNTVSWYQQALGQGPQFIFQYYREEENGRGNFPPRFSGLQFPNYSSELNVNALELDDSALYLCAVQLGGQGAWTEAFFGQGTRLTVV.

V is TRBV28 and J is TRBJ2-1; 10 nucleotides agree with TRBD2. The germline V gene has CDR1 MDHEN and CDR2 SYDVKM. V trimming: 3 bases; J trimming: 4 bases; junction bases outside the gene matches: 6. This CDR3 is 16 amino acids long. The CDR3 DNA reads as TGTGCCAGCAGTTTTCATCTAGCGGGAGTTTACAATGAGCAGTTCTTC. Encoded protein: CASSFHLAGVYNEQFF.

The chain combines TRBV5-4 with TRBJ1-1; tentatively, D is TRBD1 (5 bases). The germline V gene encodes CDR1 SGHNT and CDR2 YYREEE (reference sequence). V was shortened by 0 bases and J by 8 bases, with 17 bases between the two germline ends. There are 15 residues in the CDR3. The CDR3 loop is CASSLGGVGGQEAFF. CDR3 coding DNA: TGTGCCAGCAGCTTGGGAGGAGTTGGCGGACAAGAAGCTTTCTTT.

V usage is TRBV11-1 and J usage is TRBJ2-1; D remains unclear. Trimming pared 6 bases from V and 9 bases from J, leaving 18 bases between. This CDR3 has 14 amino acids. Germline V gene data show CDR1 as SGHAT and CDR2 as FQDESV (reference sequence). CDR3: CASSQETPRTEQFF. The CDR3 DNA sequence: TGTGCCAGCAGTCAAGAAACCCCCAGAACTGAGCAGTTCTTC.

The chain is built from TRBV5-8 and TRBJ2-7; D is possibly TRBD1 (6 bases). The germline gives CDR1 SGHTS, CDR2 YDEGEE. The CDR3 has 14 amino acids. V dropped 0 bases and J dropped 3 bases, with 10 bases sitting between them. CDR3 protein: CASSLDRAGYEQYF. The CDR3 bases are TGTGCCAGCAGCTTGGACAGGGCGGGCTACGAGCAGTACTTC.

The chain uses TRBV7-9 and TRBJ2-5; 7 nucleotides match TRBD1. V lost 4 bases, J lost 0 bases, and 5 bases stayed unmatched. CDR1 SEHNR and CDR2 FQNEAQ come from the germline V gene (reference sequence). This CDR3 comprises 15 residues. The chain's CDR3 is CASSSGQAYQETQYF. CDR3 in DNA: TGTGCCAGCAGCTCAGGACAGGCGTACCAAGAGACCCAGTACTTC.

The chain employs TRBV6-5 and TRBJ1-1; D gene uncertain. V lost 6 bases, J lost 3 bases, and 8 bases lay in between. The CDR3 spans 12 residues. Germline CDR1 reads MNHEY; CDR2 reads SVGAGI. The CDR3 reads CASRYSDTEAFF. The CDR3 DNA follows: TGTGCCAGCAGATATTCTGACACTGAAGCTTTCTTT.

The rearrangement joins TRBV18 to TRBJ2-1; maybe TRBD2 (6 bases). CDR3 size: 15 residues. Germline V CDR1 and CDR2: KGHSH, LQKENI. Deletions cut 2 bases from V and 1 base from J, with 9 bases between. In DNA, the CDR3 is TGTGCCAGCTCACCAGGGGAGGATTCCTACAATGAGCAGTTCTTC. Its translation: CASSPGEDSYNEQFF. Together with reference TRBV18 and TRBJ2-1, the CDR3 gives the full variable domain: NAGVMQNPRHLVRRRGQEARLRCSPMKGHSHVYWYRQLPEEGLKFMVYLQKENIIDESGMPKERFSAEFPKEGPSILRIQQVVRGDSAAYFCASSPGEDSYNEQFFGPGTRLTVL.

The V gene is TRBV2, the J gene TRBJ2-7; weak D call: TRBD2 (6 bases). The CDR3 has 14 amino acids. V lost 0 bases and J lost 2, with 8 bases in between. Germline lookup yields CDR1 SNHLY and CDR2 FYNNEI. The CDR3 region has the DNA TGTGCCAGCAGTGAAGCGCGGGAAGCCTACGAGCAGTACTTC. Amino acid sequence: CASSEAREAYEQYF. Full variable domain (outside the CDR3, taken from reference TRBV2 and TRBJ2-7): EPEVTQTPSHQVTQMGQEVILRCVPISNHLYFYWYRQILGQKVEFLVSFYNNEISEKSEIFDDQFSVERPDGSNFTLKIRSTKLEDSAMYFCASSEAREAYEQYFGPGTRLTVT.